One TCR beta chain is described in this entry. Assay: immunoSEQ multiplex PCR; the TCRdb copy retains only in-frame clones and omits some. The table lists about 430,000 clones, over 75% of them singletons, with 1.2% to 1.5% in the top ten. This sample stems from a study of blood T cell repertoires in COVID-19. This receptor was identified in a woman aged 18-30 years who had been exposed to COVID-19. The sequencing sample was made of PBMCs or T cells enriched from blood (not recorded which).

CDR3 in amino acids: CASSFLRSRGYEQYF. CDR3 nucleotide sequence: TGTGCCAGCAGTTTCCTCAGATCCAGGGGATACGAGCAGTACTTC. J is TRBJ2-7 and V is TRBV28, with D perhaps TRBD1 (6 bases). Germline V gene lookup returns CDR1 MDHEN and CDR2 SYDVKM. The V gene lost 3 bases and the J gene lost 4 bases, with 16 bases spanning the gap. This CDR3 is 15 amino acids long. The full variable domain, completed using reference TRBV28 and TRBJ2-7, is DVKVTQSSRYLVKRTGEKVFLECVQDMDHENMFWYRQDPGLGLRLIYFSYDVKMKEKGDIPEGYSVSREKKERFSLILESASTNQTSMYLCASSFLRSRGYEQYFGPGTRLTVT.